These 6 T cell receptor beta chains share one sample of origin, sequenced in a study of shared clonotypes between healthy human individuals. Sequenced by immunoSEQ multiplex PCR; TCRdb stores in-frame clones only, minus some. This table holds approximately 1.4 million clones, about 98% found once. The specimen was naive CD4+ T cells sorted from blood. Subset meaning: CD45RA+ positively selected. The source of these receptors is a man aged 25-40 years in good health.

The count of this clone is one. The chain links TRBV7-9 to TRBJ1-1, with D uncertain. V was trimmed by 3 bases and J by 0 bases, leaving 8 bases between them. The CDR3 spans 14 residues. Germline CDR1 SEHNR, CDR2 FQNEAQ (reference sequence). CDR3 nucleotides: TGTGCCAGCAGCTTTCAGAACATGAACACTGAAGCTTTCTTT. Its protein product is CASSFQNMNTEAFF.

The CDR3 here is CASSPRVGATSEAFF. In DNA, the CDR3 is TGTGCCAGCTCACCAAGGGTGGGGGCTACTTCTGAAGCTTTCTTT. This chain links TRBV18 with TRBJ1-1; D is possibly TRBD1 (6 bases). The V end lost 2 bases, the J end lost 6 bases, and 16 bases lay between the germline ends. The V gene's germline CDR1 is KGHSH and CDR2 LQKENI. The CDR3 spans 15 residues.

This clone came up once. This chain's CDR3 is CASSPRDRSLEKLFF. DNA of the CDR3: TGTGCCAGCAGCCCGAGGGACAGGTCTTTGGAAAAACTGTTTTTT. The chain links TRBV7-9 to TRBJ1-4, with TRBD1 matching 8 bases. Trimming removed 5 bases from V and 8 bases from J; junction bases left unmatched: 10. The CDR3 runs 15 residues. CDR1 is SEHNR and CDR2 is FQNEAQ in the germline V gene (reference sequence).

V is TRBV7-9 and J is TRBJ2-7; unclear D gene. This CDR3 contains 14 residues. CDR1 and CDR2 (germline): SEHNR, FQNEAQ (reference sequence). Trimming pared 1 base from V and 7 bases from J, leaving 14 bases between. This CDR3 is CASSLGESTREQYF. CDR3 in DNA: TGTGCCAGCAGCTTAGGGGAATCTACGAGGGAGCAGTACTTC.

This chain links TRBV4-2 with TRBJ2-2, with D unresolved. The CDR3 covers 16 residues. V lost 0 bases and J lost 0, with 8 bases in between. CDR1 LGHNA and CDR2 YNFKEQ come from the germline V gene. This CDR3 reads CASSQEGLSNTGELFF. The CDR3 region has the DNA TGTGCCAGCAGCCAAGAGGGCCTTTCGAACACCGGGGAGCTGTTTTTT.

The J gene is TRBJ2-1, the V gene TRBV7-6; 14 nucleotides agree with TRBD2. V shed 5 bases, J shed 8 bases, and the junction held 8 bases outside the gene matches. Germline CDR1 SGHVS, CDR2 FNYEAQ. CDR3 size: 16 residues. The CDR3 sequence: CASSIGTSGSIYEQFF. CDR3 bases: TGTGCCAGCAGCATCGGGACTAGCGGGAGTATATATGAGCAGTTCTTC.